What follows are 19 T cell receptor beta chains derived from one specimen sequenced in a study of T cell changes during pregnancy in multiple sclerosis. The data were produced by immunoSEQ multiplex PCR, yet TCRdb's version contains in-frame clones alone and is incomplete. Of about 40,000 clones listed, about 93% are singletons. This specimen was CD4+ T cells from peripheral blood mononuclear cells, taken in the third trimester of pregnancy. The source is a female donor with multiple sclerosis, enrolled in a pregnancy study.

This clone was observed a few times. The chain links TRBV10-2 to TRBJ1-5; TRBD1 aligns across 9 bases. Germline V gives CDR1 WSHSY, CDR2 SAAADI. V lost 6 bases and J lost 7; bases outside the gene matches: 13. This CDR3 has 16 residues. Here the CDR3 reads CASSDTGTGSQQPQHF. The CDR3 DNA reads as TGCGCCAGCAGCGATACCGGGACAGGGTCACAGCAGCCCCAGCATTTT.

J is TRBJ2-1 and V is TRBV7-2, with D possibly matching TRBD2 (5 bases). Per germline, CDR1 SGHTA and CDR2 FQGNSA. The CDR3 runs to 13 residues. Trimming shortened V by 5 bases and J by 7 bases, and 12 bases separated the two germline ends. This CDR3 reads CASSPSTKNEQFF. The DNA of the CDR3 is TGTGCCAGCAGCCCATCGACTAAGAATGAGCAGTTCTTC.

The chain is built from TRBV28 and TRBJ1-5; possibly TRBD1 for D (6 bases). Germline V gene data show CDR1 as MDHEN and CDR2 as SYDVKM. Trimming took off 6 bases at V and 6 bases at J, with 9 bases between the two ends. This CDR3 region has 12 residues. CDR3 DNA: TGTGCCAGCAGCGAGGGGGTTCAGCCCCAGCATTTT. Translating gives CASSEGVQPQHF. The whole variable domain, filled in from reference TRBV28 and TRBJ1-5, reads DVKVTQSSRYLVKRTGEKVFLECVQDMDHENMFWYRQDPGLGLRLIYFSYDVKMKEKGDIPEGYSVSREKKERFSLILESASTNQTSMYLCASSEGVQPQHFGDGTRLSIL.

This clone has only one observation. This chain joins TRBV29-1 and TRBJ2-1, with D unresolved. The V and J ends lost 1 base and 5 bases respectively, with 3 bases between them. CDR1 is SQVTM and CDR2 is ANQGSEA in the germline V gene. This CDR3 contains 11 residues. The CDR3 spells CSVEGDNEQFF. CDR3 DNA: TGCAGCGTTGAAGGAGACAATGAGCAGTTCTTC.

CDR3 in DNA: TGTGCCAGCAGCCAAAGCGGCAAGGCCCAAGAGACCCAGTACTTC. Amino acids: CASSQSGKAQETQYF. This rearrangement joins TRBV7-2 to TRBJ2-5; TRBD2 is a possible D gene (5 bases). In germline, CDR1 is SGHTA, CDR2 FQGNSA. V was clipped by 5 bases and J by 1 base, with 14 bases between them. This CDR3 spans 15 amino acids.

This clone was seen once. This rearrangement joins TRBV7-9 to TRBJ1-1; TRBD1 matches 8 bases. This CDR3 spans 14 amino acids. From germline, CDR1 is SEHNR and CDR2 FQNEAQ (reference sequence). Trimming took 3 bases from V and 2 from J; bases not matched to a gene: 2. CDR3 nucleotides: TGTGCCAGCAGCTTGCAGGGGGCTAACACTGAAGCTTTCTTT. Translating gives CASSLQGANTEAFF.

The chain joins TRBV19 to TRBJ1-2; 8 bases map to TRBD1. The CDR3 spans 18 residues. The V gene's germline CDR1 is LNHDA and CDR2 SQIVND (reference sequence). With V trimmed by 6 bases and J by 4 bases, 19 bases remained unmatched. This CDR3 reads CASSTIRDRHLLGYGYTF. DNA of the CDR3: TGTGCCAGTAGCACTATCCGGGACAGGCACCTTTTGGGCTATGGCTACACCTTC.

The V and J genes are TRBV6-5 and TRBJ1-2, with 7 bases that match TRBD1. The CDR3 loop spans 15 amino acids. The J segment lost 5 bases and the V segment lost 5 bases, leaving 11 bases of the junction unmatched. Germline lookup yields CDR1 MNHEY and CDR2 SVGAGI. CDR3 sequence (DNA): TGTGCCAGCAGTAGCGCTGGGACAGTGAGATATGGCTACACCTTC. It yields the protein CASSSAGTVRYGYTF.

The gene calls are TRBV18 and TRBJ1-5; 8 positions agree with TRBD1. The CDR3 has 16 residues. The V gene's germline CDR1 is KGHSH and CDR2 LQKENI. V lost 4 bases to trimming and J lost 1 base; unmatched junction nucleotides: 6. CDR3 DNA: TGTGCCAGCTCACTACAGGGGACAGGAAGCAATCAGCCCCAGCATTTT. It translates to CASSLQGTGSNQPQHF.

This sequence joins TRBV6-1 and TRBJ1-2; possible D gene TRBD1, 6 bases. The CDR3 is made up of 17 amino acids. Trimming shortened V by 4 bases and J by 0 bases, and 18 bases separated the two germline ends. Germline V gives CDR1 MNHNS, CDR2 SASEGT. CDR3 region: CASSAHSTGRANYGYTF. Here the CDR3 DNA reads TGTGCCAGCAGTGCTCACTCTACAGGGAGAGCTAACTATGGCTACACCTTC.

The rearrangement links TRBV6-1 to TRBJ1-1; 7 nucleotides match TRBD1. The CDR3 has 14 residues. Germline values: CDR1 MNHNS, CDR2 SASEGT. The V and J ends lost 6 bases and 0 bases, in that order; junction bases with no gene match: 4. CDR3 DNA: TGTGCCAGCAGAATGACAGGGATGAACACTGAAGCTTTCTTT. It codes for CASRMTGMNTEAFF.

The chain joins TRBV19 to TRBJ2-2; perhaps TRBD1 as D (6 bases). The germline V gene encodes CDR1 LNHDA and CDR2 SQIVND (reference sequence). Trimming pared 6 bases from V and 3 bases from J, leaving 14 bases between. The CDR3 spans 15 residues. CDR3 sequence: CASRGRQGYTGELFF. CDR3 nucleotide sequence: TGTGCCAGTAGAGGACGCCAGGGGTACACCGGGGAGCTGTTTTTT.

The chain recombines TRBV28 with TRBJ2-1, with 9 bases that match TRBD2. The V and J ends lost 6 bases and 5 bases, in that order; junction bases with no gene match: 8. CDR1 is MDHEN, CDR2 SYDVKM, per germline. This CDR3 is 15 amino acids long. The CDR3, as DNA: TGTGCCAGCAGCTCTAGCGGGATCGGAAACAATGAGCAGTTCTTC. Its protein is CASSSSGIGNNEQFF. Complete variable domain (other parts from reference TRBV28 and TRBJ2-1): DVKVTQSSRYLVKRTGEKVFLECVQDMDHENMFWYRQDPGLGLRLIYFSYDVKMKEKGDIPEGYSVSREKKERFSLILESASTNQTSMYLCASSSSGIGNNEQFFGPGTRLTVL.

V is TRBV30 and J is TRBJ1-4; D unclear. V was shortened by 2 bases and J by 7 bases, with 5 bases between the two germline ends. The CDR3 covers 11 residues. From germline, CDR1 is GTSNPN and CDR2 SVGIG (reference sequence). The CDR3 loop is CAWSSSEKLFF. The CDR3 coding sequence is TGTGCCTGGAGTTCGAGTGAAAAACTGTTTTTT.

The V call is TRBV5-5, the J call TRBJ1-2; a possible D gene is TRBD1 (6 bases). V was pared by 4 bases and J by 6 bases, with 13 bases between. This CDR3 is 13 amino acids long. CDR1 and CDR2 from the germline V gene are SGHKS and YYEKEE (reference sequence). The DNA for the CDR3 is TGTGCCAGCAGCGATTCCGGGACACATGGCTACACCTTC. Protein product: CASSDSGTHGYTF.

The chain recombines TRBV7-2 with TRBJ2-1; 7 bases line up with TRBD2. Unmatched junction bases numbered 6, after V lost 6 bases and J lost 7 bases. Per the germline V gene, CDR1 is SGHTA and CDR2 is FQGNSA. CDR3 length equals 13 residues. CDR3 region: CASRPGTTNEQFF. CDR3 in DNA: TGTGCCAGCAGACCCGGGACTACAAATGAGCAGTTCTTC.

The gene calls are TRBV5-1 and TRBJ1-3; 12 bases are a match to TRBD1. With V trimmed by 0 bases and J by 8 bases, 6 bases remained unmatched. The CDR3 totals 16 residues. Germline loops: CDR1 SGHRS, CDR2 YFSETQ. The CDR3 region has the DNA TGCGCCAGCAGCTTGGACCCGGGACAGGGGGCTGACACCATATATTTT. It translates to CASSLDPGQGADTIYF.

The J gene is TRBJ2-7, the V gene TRBV7-2; D gene unclear. The CDR3 contains 13 residues. Germline V lookup: CDR1 SGHTA, CDR2 FQGNSA. The V end lost 5 bases, the J end lost 2 bases, and 10 bases lay between the germline ends. As DNA, the CDR3 is TGTGCCAGCAGCCACTCTAGAGCCTACGAGCAGTACTTC. Its translation: CASSHSRAYEQYF.

The CDR3 DNA follows: TGTGCCAGCAACTTCGGGACAGGGAATCAGCCCCAGCATTTT. Translated: CASNFGTGNQPQHF. The J gene is TRBJ1-5, the V gene TRBV28; TRBD1 aligns across 9 bases. With V trimmed by 7 bases and J by 4 bases, 5 bases remained unmatched. The CDR3 is made up of 14 amino acids. The germline gives CDR1 MDHEN, CDR2 SYDVKM.